This is a list of T cell receptor beta chains from one sample in a study of T cell changes during pregnancy in multiple sclerosis. Only in-frame clones appear in the TCRdb table, and some are missing; sequencing was by immunoSEQ multiplex PCR. The sample has around 69,000 clones, 80% to 95% seen once. Sequencing used peripheral blood, obtained in the third trimester of pregnancy. These receptors came from a female donor in good health, enrolled as a control in a pregnancy study. The CDR3 runs from the conserved cysteine through the conserved F or W. The D gene is left open where the match is weak. Where a row states a size, it is once, few, many or the class of an expanded clone; other rows omit it.

j_call | clone_size | v_call | cdr3_length | d_call | cdr3_nt | cdr3_aa
TRBJ1-5 | - | TRBV6-1 | 12 | - | TGTGCCAGCAGACAGCCAAATCAGCCCCAGCATTTT | CASRQPNQPQHF
TRBJ1-2 | - | TRBV2 | 12 | - | TGTGCCAGCTCGAGAGCGGCCTATGGCTACACCTTC | CASSRAAYGYTF
TRBJ2-3 | - | TRBV9 | 14 | TRBD1 | TGTGCCAGCAGCCGACAGGGGGGAACAGATACGCAGTATTTT | CASSRQGGTDTQYF
TRBJ2-5 | - | TRBV4-3 | 17 | - | TGCGCCAGCAGCCATAGAAGGGAGACTCCAAAGATGGAGACCCAGTACTTC | CASSHRRETPKMETQYF
TRBJ1-5 | - | TRBV21-1 | 18 | - | TGTGCCAGCAGCAAAGTGCCTGGACAGATCTATAGCAATCAGCCCCAGCATTTT | CASSKVPGQIYSNQPQHF
TRBJ2-5 | - | TRBV2 | 13 | - | TGTGCCAGCAGCGGGGACACCAAAGAGACCCAGTACTTC | CASSGDTKETQYF
TRBJ1-1 | - | TRBV28 | 16 | - | TGTGCCAGCAGTTTTCGACGGGGGTACCCTAACACTGAAGCTTTCTTT | CASSFRRGYPNTEAFF
TRBJ1-4 | - | TRBV7-9 | 13 | - | TGTGCCAGCAGTCGCTCCGGTAATGAAAAACTGTTTTTT | CASSRSGNEKLFF
TRBJ1-2 | - | TRBV11-2 | 12 | - | TGTGCCAGCAGCCAGTCAAGGGGGAGCTACACCTTC | CASSQSRGSYTF
TRBJ2-5 | - | TRBV11-3 | 14 | TRBD1 | TGTGCCAGCAGCTTAGCACGGGACAGTAGTACCCAGTACTTC | CASSLARDSSTQYF
TRBJ2-1 | - | TRBV5-4 | 16 | - | TGTGCCAGCAGCGCCACCGCCGGGAGAAACCACAATGAGCAGTTCTTC | CASSATAGRNHNEQFF
TRBJ2-1 | - | TRBV6-1 | 17 | TRBD2 | TGTGCCAGCAGTGTCGTCGGGAGGGCCGGTGCGGGCAATGAGCAGTTCTTC | CASSVVGRAGAGNEQFF
TRBJ2-1 | - | TRBV7-3 | 16 | - | TGTGCCAGCAGCCCGCTTGGTAGCGGAATTTACAATGAGCAGTTCTTC | CASSPLGSGIYNEQFF
TRBJ2-7 | - | TRBV5-4 | 15 | - | TGTGCCAGCAGCCCTATCATAGGAGGTTCCTACGAGCAGTACTTC | CASSPIIGGSYEQYF
TRBJ2-7 | - | TRBV7-9 | 16 | - | TGTGCCAGCAGCCCCAGGGGAACTGGGGATGTGTCCGAGCAGTACTTC | CASSPRGTGDVSEQYF
TRBJ2-3 | - | TRBV11-2 | 14 | TRBD2 | TGTGCCAGCAGCTTGGGGACTACCACAGATACGCAGTATTTT | CASSLGTTTDTQYF
TRBJ2-2 | - | TRBV6-4 | 14 | - | TGTGCCAGCAGTGACTCGGGCGCCCCCGGGGAGCTGTTTTTT | CASSDSGAPGELFF
TRBJ1-3 | - | TRBV28 | 14 | - | TGTGCCAGCAGTTCAGTTGGCGGTGGAAACACCATATATTTT | CASSSVGGGNTIYF
TRBJ2-7 | once | TRBV6-6 | 14 | TRBD1 | TGTGCCAGCAGTTACTCGGGACAGGGCTACGAGCAGTACTTC | CASSYSGQGYEQYF
TRBJ1-3 | - | TRBV7-6 | 15 | - | TGTGCCAGCAGCCCCTTTATACTCTCTGGAAACACCATATATTTT | CASSPFILSGNTIYF
TRBJ1-2 | - | TRBV4-1 | 22 | TRBD1 | TGCGCCAGCAGCCAAGACCCTTGGTATGGGGACAGGGGGCGCGGGGGGCGGGGTGGCTACACCTTC | CASSQDPWYGDRGRGGRGGYTF
TRBJ2-2 | - | TRBV10-1 | 15 | TRBD2 | TGCGCCAGCAGTTCAGGGAGGGTTCCTACCGGGGAGCTGTTTTTT | CASSSGRVPTGELFF
TRBJ2-2 | once | TRBV28 | 17 | TRBD2 | TGTGCCAGCAGCCCAGCACCGACTAGCGGGGTCACCGGGGAGCTGTTTTTT | CASSPAPTSGVTGELFF
TRBJ2-1 | - | TRBV11-2 | 12 | - | TGTGCCAGCAGTCCTCAGTACAATGAGCAGTTCTTC | CASSPQYNEQFF
TRBJ2-7 | - | TRBV10-3 | 16 | - | TGTGCCATCAGTGTCCCCCCGTGGCGGGAACGCTACGAGCAGTACTTC | CAISVPPWRERYEQYF
TRBJ2-1 | once | TRBV4-3 | 16 | - | TGCGCCAGCAGCCAAGATACTAGGAGCTCCTACAATGAGCAGTTCTTC | CASSQDTRSSYNEQFF
TRBJ2-3 | - | TRBV5-1 | 16 | TRBD2 | TGCGCCAGCAGCATGGGACTAGCGGGGGGACGAGATACGCAGTATTTT | CASSMGLAGGRDTQYF
TRBJ2-7 | once | TRBV4-1 | 15 | TRBD2 | TGCGCCAGCAGCCAAGATCCCGGGACTAGCTACGAGCAGTACTTC | CASSQDPGTSYEQYF
TRBJ1-6 | - | TRBV27 | 15 | TRBD1 | TGTGCCAGCAGCCCCCGGGACAGGGCAAATTCACCCCTCCACTTT | CASSPRDRANSPLHF
TRBJ1-2 | - | TRBV28 | 13 | - | TGTGCCAGCAGTTCCCAAGGGGCAGGTGGCTACACCTTC | CASSSQGAGGYTF
TRBJ2-3 | few | TRBV7-9 | 17 | TRBD2 | TGTGCCAGCAGCCAAGGACTAGCGGGAGCGGGCACAGATACGCAGTATTTT | CASSQGLAGAGTDTQYF
TRBJ2-7 | - | TRBV7-2 | 14 | - | TGTGCCAGCAGCTTCCTAGCCGGGAACTACGAGCAGTACTTC | CASSFLAGNYEQYF
TRBJ2-1 | - | TRBV11-2 | 15 | - | TGTGCCAGCAGCTCAACACAGGGAAAAGGGAATGAGCAGTTCTTC | CASSSTQGKGNEQFF
TRBJ2-5 | - | TRBV15 | 12 | TRBD2 | TGTGCCACCGGGCGGGGGGAAGAGACCCAGTACTTC | CATGRGEETQYF
TRBJ1-1 | - | TRBV20-1 | 11 | - | TGCAGTGCCAGGGGGAACACTGAAGCTTTCTTT | CSARGNTEAFF
TRBJ2-5 | - | TRBV5-1 | 15 | - | TGCGCCAGCAGCTTGGCAACCGGGGGCCAAGAGACCCAGTACTTC | CASSLATGGQETQYF
TRBJ2-5 | - | TRBV5-4 | 16 | - | TGTGCCAGCAGCTTATTGTCCGGGAGACGGCAAGAGACCCAGTACTTC | CASSLLSGRRQETQYF
TRBJ2-3 | - | TRBV7-8 | 13 | - | TGTGCCAGCAGCTTTGCGCGCACAGATACGCAGTATTTT | CASSFARTDTQYF
TRBJ2-1 | - | TRBV29-1 | 14 | TRBD1 | TGCAGCTTAGAGGACAGGGGGCGTACTAATGAGCAGTTCTTC | CSLEDRGRTNEQFF
TRBJ2-1 | - | TRBV7-3 | 16 | TRBD2 | TGTGCCAGCAGCCCGGGACTAGCGGGAGCCTACAATGAGCAGTTCTTC | CASSPGLAGAYNEQFF
TRBJ2-7 | - | TRBV5-4 | 16 | TRBD1 | TGTGCCAGCAGCTCCGGGACAGGGGCCTCCTCCTACGAGCAGTACTTC | CASSSGTGASSYEQYF
TRBJ2-7 | - | TRBV5-1 | 15 | TRBD2 | TGCGCCAGCAGCCGACAAGCGGGAGGGGTTTTCGAGCAGTACTTC | CASSRQAGGVFEQYF
TRBJ2-3 | - | TRBV7-2 | 16 | TRBD2 | TGTGCCAGCAGCTTAATTCCCGCTAGCGGTTCGGGTACGCAGTATTTT | CASSLIPASGSGTQYF
TRBJ1-1 | - | TRBV19 | 12 | - | TGTGCCAGTAGGCCAGGGCCGGCTGAAGCTTTCTTT | CASRPGPAEAFF
TRBJ1-4 | - | TRBV14 | 14 | TRBD1 | TGTGCCAGCAGCCCAGGGGGCTTTGGGGAAAAACTGTTTTTT | CASSPGGFGEKLFF
TRBJ2-1 | - | TRBV19 | 11 | TRBD1 | TGTGCCAGTGAGGGGGCGAATGAGCAGTTCTTC | CASEGANEQFF
TRBJ2-5 | once | TRBV7-2 | 18 | TRBD2 | TGTGCCAGCAGCGTCGGGCCTAGCGGGGGCCCCGTCCAAGAGACCCAGTACTTC | CASSVGPSGGPVQETQYF